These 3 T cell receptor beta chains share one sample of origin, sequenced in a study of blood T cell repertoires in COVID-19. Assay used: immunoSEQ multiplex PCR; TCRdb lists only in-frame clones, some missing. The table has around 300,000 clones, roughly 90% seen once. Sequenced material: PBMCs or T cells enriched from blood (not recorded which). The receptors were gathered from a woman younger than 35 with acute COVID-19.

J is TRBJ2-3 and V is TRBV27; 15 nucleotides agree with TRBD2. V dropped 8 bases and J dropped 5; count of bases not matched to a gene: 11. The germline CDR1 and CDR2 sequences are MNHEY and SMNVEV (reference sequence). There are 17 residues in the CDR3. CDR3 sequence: CASRDRTSGRAGDTQYF. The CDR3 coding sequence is TGTGCCAGCCGGGATCGGACTAGCGGGAGGGCCGGAGATACGCAGTATTTT.

The CDR3 loop reads CASSEGHVYGYTF. In DNA form, the CDR3 reads TGTGCCAGCAGTGAGGGACACGTCTATGGCTACACCTTC. The V and J genes are TRBV6-2 or TRBV6-3 and TRBJ1-2, with a tentative D call TRBD1 (6 bases). The CDR3 covers 13 residues. The germline V gene encodes CDR1 MNHEY and CDR2 SVGEGT. V dropped 5 bases and J dropped 4 bases, with 11 bases sitting between them.

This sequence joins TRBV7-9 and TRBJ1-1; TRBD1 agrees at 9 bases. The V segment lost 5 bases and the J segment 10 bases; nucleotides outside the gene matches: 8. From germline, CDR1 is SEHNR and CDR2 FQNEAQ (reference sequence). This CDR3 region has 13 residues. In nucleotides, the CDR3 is TGTGCCAGCAGCCTGGGACAGGGAGAACCAGCTTTCTTT. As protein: CASSLGQGEPAFF.